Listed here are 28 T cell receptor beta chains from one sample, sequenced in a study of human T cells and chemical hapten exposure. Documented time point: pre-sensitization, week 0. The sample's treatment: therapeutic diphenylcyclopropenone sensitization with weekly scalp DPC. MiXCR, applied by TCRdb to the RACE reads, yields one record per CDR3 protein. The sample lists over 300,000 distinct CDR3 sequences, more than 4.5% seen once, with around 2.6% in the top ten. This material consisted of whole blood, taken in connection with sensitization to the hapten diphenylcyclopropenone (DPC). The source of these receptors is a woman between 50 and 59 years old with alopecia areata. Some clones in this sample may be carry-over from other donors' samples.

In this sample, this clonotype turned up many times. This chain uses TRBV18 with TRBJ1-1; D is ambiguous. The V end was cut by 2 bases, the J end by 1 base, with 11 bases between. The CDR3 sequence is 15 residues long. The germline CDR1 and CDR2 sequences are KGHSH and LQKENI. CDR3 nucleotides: TGTGCCAGCTCACCAGGGTCCGGGCCGAACACTGAAGCTTTCTTT. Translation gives CASSPGSGPNTEAFF.

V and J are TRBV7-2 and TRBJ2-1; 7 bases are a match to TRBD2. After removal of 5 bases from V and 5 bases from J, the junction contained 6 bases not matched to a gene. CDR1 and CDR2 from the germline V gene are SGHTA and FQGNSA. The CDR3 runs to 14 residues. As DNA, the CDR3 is TGTGCCAGCAGCCCGCAGCGGGGAAACAATGAGCAGTTCTTC. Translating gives CASSPQRGNNEQFF.

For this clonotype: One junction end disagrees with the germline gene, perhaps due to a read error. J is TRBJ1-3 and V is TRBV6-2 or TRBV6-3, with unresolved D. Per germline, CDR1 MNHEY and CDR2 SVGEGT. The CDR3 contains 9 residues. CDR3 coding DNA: TGTGCTAGCAGTTCCCCCATATATTTT. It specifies CASSSPIYF.

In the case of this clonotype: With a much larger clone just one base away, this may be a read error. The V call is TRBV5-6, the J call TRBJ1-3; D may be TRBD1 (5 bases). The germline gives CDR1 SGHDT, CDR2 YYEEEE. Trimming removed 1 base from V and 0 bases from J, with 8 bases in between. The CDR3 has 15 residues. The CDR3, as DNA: TGTGCCAGCAGCTTGCGGGGCGTCTCTGGAAACACCATATATTTT. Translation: CASSLRGVSGNTIYF.

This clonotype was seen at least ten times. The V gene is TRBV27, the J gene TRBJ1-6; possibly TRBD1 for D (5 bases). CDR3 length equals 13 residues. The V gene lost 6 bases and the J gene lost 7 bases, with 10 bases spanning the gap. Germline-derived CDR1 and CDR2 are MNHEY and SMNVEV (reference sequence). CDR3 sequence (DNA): TGTGCCAGCAGGACAGAGGAGAATTCACCCCTCCACTTT. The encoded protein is CASRTEENSPLHF.

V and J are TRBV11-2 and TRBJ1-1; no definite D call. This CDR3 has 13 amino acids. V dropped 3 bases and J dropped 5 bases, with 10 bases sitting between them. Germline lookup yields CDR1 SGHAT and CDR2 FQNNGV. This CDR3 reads CASSFSVETEAFF. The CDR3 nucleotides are TGTGCCAGCAGCTTTTCGGTGGAAACTGAAGCTTTCTTT.

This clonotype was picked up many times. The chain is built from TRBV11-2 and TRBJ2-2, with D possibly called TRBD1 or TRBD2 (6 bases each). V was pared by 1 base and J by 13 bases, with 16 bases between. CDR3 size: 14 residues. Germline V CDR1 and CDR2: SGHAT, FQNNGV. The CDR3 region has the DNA TGTGCCAGCAGCTTAGTCTTCGCGGGACAAGGGCTGTTTTTT. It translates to CASSLVFAGQGLFF.

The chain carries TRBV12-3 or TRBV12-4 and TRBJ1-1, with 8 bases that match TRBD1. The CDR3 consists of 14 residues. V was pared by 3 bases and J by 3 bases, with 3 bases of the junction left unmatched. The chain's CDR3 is CASSLDRDDTEAFF. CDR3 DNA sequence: TGTGCCAGCAGTTTGGACAGGGATGACACTGAAGCTTTCTTT.

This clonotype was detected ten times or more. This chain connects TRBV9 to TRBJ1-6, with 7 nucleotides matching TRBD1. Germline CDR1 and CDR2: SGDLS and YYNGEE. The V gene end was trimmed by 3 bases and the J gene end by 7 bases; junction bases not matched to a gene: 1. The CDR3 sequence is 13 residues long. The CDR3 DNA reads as TGTGCCAGCAGCGAGGACAGGAATTCACCCCTCCACTTT. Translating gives CASSEDRNSPLHF.

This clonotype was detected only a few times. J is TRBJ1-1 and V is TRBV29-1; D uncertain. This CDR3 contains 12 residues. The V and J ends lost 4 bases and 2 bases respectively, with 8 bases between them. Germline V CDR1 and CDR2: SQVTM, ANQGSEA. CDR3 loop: CSVGHSNTEAFF. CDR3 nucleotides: TGCAGCGTTGGGCACAGCAACACTGAAGCTTTCTTT.

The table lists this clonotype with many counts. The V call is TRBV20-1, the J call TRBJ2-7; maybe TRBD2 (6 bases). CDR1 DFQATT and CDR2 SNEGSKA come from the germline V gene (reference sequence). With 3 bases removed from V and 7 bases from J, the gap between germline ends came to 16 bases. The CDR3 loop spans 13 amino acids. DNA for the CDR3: TGCAGTGCTAGCGTAGGAGGGGCGCGTGAGCAGTACTTC. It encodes CSASVGGAREQYF.

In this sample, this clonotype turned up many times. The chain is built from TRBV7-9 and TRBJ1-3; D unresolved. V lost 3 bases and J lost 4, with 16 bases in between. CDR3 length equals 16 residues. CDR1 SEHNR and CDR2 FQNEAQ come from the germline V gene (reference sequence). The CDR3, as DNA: TGTGCCAGCAGCTTCCTTGTGGGATTGCAAGGAAACACCATATATTTT. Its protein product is CASSFLVGLQGNTIYF.

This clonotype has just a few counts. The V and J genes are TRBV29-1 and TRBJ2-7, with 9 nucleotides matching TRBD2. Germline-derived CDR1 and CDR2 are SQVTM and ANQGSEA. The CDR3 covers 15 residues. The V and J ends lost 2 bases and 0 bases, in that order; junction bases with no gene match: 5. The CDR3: CSVEIGSGSSYEQYF. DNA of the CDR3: TGCAGCGTTGAAATCGGTAGCGGGAGCTCCTACGAGCAGTACTTC.

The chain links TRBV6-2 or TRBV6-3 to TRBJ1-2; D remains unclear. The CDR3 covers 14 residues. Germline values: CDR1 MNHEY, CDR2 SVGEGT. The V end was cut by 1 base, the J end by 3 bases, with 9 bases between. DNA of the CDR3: TGTGCCAGCAGTTACTTAAGGTTGGACTATGGCTACACCTTC. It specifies CASSYLRLDYGYTF.

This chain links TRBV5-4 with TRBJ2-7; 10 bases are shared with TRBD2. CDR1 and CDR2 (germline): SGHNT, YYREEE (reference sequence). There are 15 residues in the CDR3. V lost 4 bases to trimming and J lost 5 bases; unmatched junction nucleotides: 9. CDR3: CASSLALAGTHEQYF. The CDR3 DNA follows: TGTGCCAGCAGCCTTGCACTAGCGGGAACCCACGAGCAGTACTTC.

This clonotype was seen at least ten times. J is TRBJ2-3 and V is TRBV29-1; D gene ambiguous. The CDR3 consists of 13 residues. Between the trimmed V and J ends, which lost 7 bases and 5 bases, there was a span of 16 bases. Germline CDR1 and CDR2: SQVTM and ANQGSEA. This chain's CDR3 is CSAPQDGGDTQYF. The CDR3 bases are TGCAGCGCCCCCCAGGATGGTGGAGATACGCAGTATTTT.

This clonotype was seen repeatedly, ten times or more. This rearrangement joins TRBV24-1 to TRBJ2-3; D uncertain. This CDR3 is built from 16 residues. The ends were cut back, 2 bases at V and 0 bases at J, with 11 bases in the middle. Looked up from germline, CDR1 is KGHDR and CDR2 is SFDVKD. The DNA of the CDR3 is TGTGCCACCAGTGATTCCCCAGGATCTAGCACAGATACGCAGTATTTT. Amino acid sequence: CATSDSPGSSTDTQYF.

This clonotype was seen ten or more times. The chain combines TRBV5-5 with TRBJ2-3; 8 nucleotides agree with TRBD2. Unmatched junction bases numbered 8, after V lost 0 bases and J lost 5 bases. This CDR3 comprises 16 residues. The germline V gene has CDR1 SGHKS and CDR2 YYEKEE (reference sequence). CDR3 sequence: CASSLEGQRGIDTQYF. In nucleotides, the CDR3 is TGTGCCAGCAGCTTGGAGGGCCAGCGGGGGATAGATACGCAGTATTTT.

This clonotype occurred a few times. In DNA form, the CDR3 reads TGTGCCAGCAGCTTCGGGACTAGCCCAACCTACGAGCAGTACTTC. Residues: CASSFGTSPTYEQYF. The chain employs TRBV7-8 and TRBJ2-7; TRBD2 matches 9 bases. The CDR3 is 15 residues long. V lost 3 bases, J lost 2 bases, and 5 bases stayed unmatched. CDR1 SGHVS and CDR2 FQNEAQ come from the germline V gene.

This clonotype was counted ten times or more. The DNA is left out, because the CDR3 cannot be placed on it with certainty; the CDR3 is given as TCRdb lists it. CDR3 protein: CASSFGPGETQYF. The V gene is TRBV7-3, the J gene TRBJ2-5; the table's D call, TRBD1, has no DNA check behind it. The CDR3 is 13 residues long, ends included. In germline, CDR1 is SGHTA, CDR2 FQGTGA.

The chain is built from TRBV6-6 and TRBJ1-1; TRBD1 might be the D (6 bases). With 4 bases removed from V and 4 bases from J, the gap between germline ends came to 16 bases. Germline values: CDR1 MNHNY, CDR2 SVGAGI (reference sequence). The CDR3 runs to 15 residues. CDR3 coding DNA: TGTGCCAGCAGTTCACCGGGACACATCAGCACTGAAGCTTTCTTT. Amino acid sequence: CASSSPGHISTEAFF.

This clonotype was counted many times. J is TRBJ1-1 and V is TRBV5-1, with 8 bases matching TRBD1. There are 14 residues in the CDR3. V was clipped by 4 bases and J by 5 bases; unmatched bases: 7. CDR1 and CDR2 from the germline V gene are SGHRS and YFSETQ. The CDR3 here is CASSRMQGATEAFF. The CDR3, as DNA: TGCGCCAGCAGCCGAATGCAGGGGGCTACTGAAGCTTTCTTT.

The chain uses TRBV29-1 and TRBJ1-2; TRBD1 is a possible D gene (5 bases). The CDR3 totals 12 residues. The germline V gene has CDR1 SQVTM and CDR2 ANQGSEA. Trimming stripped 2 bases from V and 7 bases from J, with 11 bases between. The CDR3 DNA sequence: TGCAGCGTTGAACCCATAGGGGTTGGCTACACCTTC. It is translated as CSVEPIGVGYTF.

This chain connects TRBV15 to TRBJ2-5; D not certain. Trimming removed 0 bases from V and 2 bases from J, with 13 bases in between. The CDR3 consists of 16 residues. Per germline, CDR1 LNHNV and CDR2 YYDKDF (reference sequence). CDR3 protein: CATSRDPAVGQETQYF. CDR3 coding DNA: TGTGCCACCAGCAGAGATCCAGCAGTGGGGCAAGAGACCCAGTACTTC.

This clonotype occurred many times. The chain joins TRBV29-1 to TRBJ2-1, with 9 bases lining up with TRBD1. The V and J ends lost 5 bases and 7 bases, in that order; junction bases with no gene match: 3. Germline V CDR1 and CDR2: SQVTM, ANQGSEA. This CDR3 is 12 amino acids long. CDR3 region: CSVLTGGNEQFF. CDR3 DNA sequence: TGCAGCGTTTTGACAGGGGGAAATGAGCAGTTCTTC.

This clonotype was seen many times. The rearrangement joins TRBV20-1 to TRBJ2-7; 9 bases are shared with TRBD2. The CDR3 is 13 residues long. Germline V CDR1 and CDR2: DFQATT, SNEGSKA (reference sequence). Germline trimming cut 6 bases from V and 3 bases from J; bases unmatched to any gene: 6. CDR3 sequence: CSAPAGGFYEQYF. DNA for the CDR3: TGCAGTGCCCCAGCGGGAGGATTCTACGAGCAGTACTTC.

DNA for the CDR3: TGTGCCAGCAGTTTTGGGGGGTTCACCTACGAGCAGTACTTC. The encoded protein is CASSFGGFTYEQYF. The gene calls are TRBV12-3 or TRBV12-4 and TRBJ2-7, with a tentative D call TRBD2 (6 bases). The CDR3 is 14 residues long. V was trimmed by 3 bases and J by 2 bases, leaving 11 bases between them.

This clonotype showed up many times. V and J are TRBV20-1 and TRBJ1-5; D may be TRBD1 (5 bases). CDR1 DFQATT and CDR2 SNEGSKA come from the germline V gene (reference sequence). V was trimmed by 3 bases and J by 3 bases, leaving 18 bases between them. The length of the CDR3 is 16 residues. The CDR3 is CSASEVQGSYNQPQHF. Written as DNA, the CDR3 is TGCAGTGCTAGTGAGGTGCAGGGATCCTACAATCAGCCCCAGCATTTT.